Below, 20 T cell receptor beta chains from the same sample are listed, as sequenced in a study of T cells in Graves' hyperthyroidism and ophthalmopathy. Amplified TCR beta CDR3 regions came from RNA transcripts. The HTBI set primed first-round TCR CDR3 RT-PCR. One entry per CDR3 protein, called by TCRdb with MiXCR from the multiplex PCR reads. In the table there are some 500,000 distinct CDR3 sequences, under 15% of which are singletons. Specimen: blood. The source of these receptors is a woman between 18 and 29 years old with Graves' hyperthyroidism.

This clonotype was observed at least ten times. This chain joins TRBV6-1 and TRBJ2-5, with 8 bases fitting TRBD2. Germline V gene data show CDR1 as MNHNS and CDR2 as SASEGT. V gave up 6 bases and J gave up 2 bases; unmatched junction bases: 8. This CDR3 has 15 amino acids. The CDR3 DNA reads TGTGCCAGCAGGACGTGGACTAGCCCACAAGAGACCCAGTACTTC. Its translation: CASRTWTSPQETQYF.

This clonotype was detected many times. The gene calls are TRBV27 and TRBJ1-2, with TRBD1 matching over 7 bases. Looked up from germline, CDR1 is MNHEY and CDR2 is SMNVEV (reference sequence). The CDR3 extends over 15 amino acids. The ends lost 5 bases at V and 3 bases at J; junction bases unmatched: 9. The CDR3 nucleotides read TGTGCCAGCAGTCCAGACAGGGCCCTTTACTATGGCTACACCTTC. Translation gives CASSPDRALYYGYTF.

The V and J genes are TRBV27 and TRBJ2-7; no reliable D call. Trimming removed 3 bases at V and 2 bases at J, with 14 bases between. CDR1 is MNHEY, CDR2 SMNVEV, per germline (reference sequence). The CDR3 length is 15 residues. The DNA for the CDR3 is TGTGCCAGCAGTTTTTCTAGAACAGCCCCCTACGAGCAGTACTTC. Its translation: CASSFSRTAPYEQYF.

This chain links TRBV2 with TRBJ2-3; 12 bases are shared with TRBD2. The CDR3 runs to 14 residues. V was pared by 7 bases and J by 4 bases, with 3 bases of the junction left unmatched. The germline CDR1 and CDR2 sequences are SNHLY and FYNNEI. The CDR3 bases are TGTGCCAGCAAGCTAGCGGGAGGGTCAGATACGCAGTATTTT. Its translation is CASKLAGGSDTQYF.

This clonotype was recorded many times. The CDR3: CASSPFGAGNEQFF. The CDR3 nucleotides read TGTGCCAGCAGCCCTTTCGGGGCGGGCAATGAGCAGTTCTTC. The J gene is TRBJ2-1, the V gene TRBV7-3; tentatively, D is TRBD1 or TRBD2 (5 bases each). The CDR3 totals 14 residues. Germline V CDR1 and CDR2: SGHTA, FQGTGA. V lost 5 bases and J lost 6, with 14 bases in between.

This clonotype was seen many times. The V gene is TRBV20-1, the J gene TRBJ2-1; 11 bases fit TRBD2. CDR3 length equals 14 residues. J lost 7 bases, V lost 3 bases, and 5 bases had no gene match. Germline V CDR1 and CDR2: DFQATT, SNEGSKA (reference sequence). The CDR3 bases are TGCAGTGCTAGCGGCCTAGCGGGAGGTAATGAGCAGTTCTTC. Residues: CSASGLAGGNEQFF.

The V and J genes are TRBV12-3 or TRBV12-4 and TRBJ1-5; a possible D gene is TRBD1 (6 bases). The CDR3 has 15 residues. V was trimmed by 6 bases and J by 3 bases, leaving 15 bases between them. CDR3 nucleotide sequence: TGTGCCAGCAGAGCAGGGGAGTGGGTCAATCAGCCCCAGCATTTT. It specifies CASRAGEWVNQPQHF.

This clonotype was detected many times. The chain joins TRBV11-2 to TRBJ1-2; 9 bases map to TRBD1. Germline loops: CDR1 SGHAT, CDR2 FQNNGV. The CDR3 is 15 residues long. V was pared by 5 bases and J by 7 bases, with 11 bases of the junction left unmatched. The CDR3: CASSHGTGGAAGYTF. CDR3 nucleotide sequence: TGTGCCAGCAGCCACGGTACAGGGGGCGCAGCTGGCTACACCTTC.

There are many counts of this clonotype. DNA for the CDR3: TGTGCCAGCAGCCCCGCCAGGGGGGTTTCGGATACGCAGTATTTT. Protein product: CASSPARGVSDTQYF. This sequence joins TRBV5-4 and TRBJ2-3; the D gene is possibly TRBD1 (7 bases). This CDR3 region has 15 residues. Germline CDR1 and CDR2: SGHNT and YYREEE (reference sequence). V was cut by 4 bases and J by 6 bases, with 18 bases left in between.

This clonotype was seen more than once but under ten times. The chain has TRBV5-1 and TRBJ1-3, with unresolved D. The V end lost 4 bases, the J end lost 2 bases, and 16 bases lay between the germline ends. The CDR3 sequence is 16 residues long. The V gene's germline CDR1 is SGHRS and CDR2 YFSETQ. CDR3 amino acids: CASSLDGTSAGNTIYF. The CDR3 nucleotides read TGCGCCAGCAGCCTGGACGGAACCTCGGCTGGAAACACCATATATTTT.

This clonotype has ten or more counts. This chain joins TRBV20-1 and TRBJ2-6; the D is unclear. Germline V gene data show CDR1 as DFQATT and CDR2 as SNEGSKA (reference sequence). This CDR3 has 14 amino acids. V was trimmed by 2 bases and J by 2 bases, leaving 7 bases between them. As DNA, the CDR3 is TGCAGTGCTAGAAAGACAACTGGGGCCAACGTCCTGACTTTC. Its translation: CSARKTTGANVLTF.

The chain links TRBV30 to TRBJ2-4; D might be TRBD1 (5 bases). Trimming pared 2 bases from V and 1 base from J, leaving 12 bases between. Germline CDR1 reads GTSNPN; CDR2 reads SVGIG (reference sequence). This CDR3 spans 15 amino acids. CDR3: CAWSSQGWAKNIQYF. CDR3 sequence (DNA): TGTGCCTGGAGTAGCCAGGGATGGGCCAAAAACATTCAGTACTTC.

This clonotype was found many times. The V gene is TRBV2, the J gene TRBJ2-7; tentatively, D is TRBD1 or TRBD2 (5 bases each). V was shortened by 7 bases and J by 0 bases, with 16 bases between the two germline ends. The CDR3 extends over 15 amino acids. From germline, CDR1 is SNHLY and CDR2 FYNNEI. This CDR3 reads CASTPGRWSSYEQYF. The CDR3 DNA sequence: TGTGCCAGCACCCCGGGACGGTGGAGCTCCTACGAGCAGTACTTC.

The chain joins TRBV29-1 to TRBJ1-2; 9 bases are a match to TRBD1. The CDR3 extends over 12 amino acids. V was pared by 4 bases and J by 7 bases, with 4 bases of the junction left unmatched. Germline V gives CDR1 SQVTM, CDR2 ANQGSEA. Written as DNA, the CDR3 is TGCAGCGTTGCACAGGGGGCAGGTGGCTACACCTTC. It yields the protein CSVAQGAGGYTF.

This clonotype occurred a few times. The CDR3, as DNA: TGTGTCAGCAGCATACAGGGGTTCTACGAGCAGTACGTC. This gives the protein CVSSIQGFYEQYV. The chain carries TRBV5-5 and TRBJ2-7, with TRBD1 matching over 7 bases. The CDR3 has 13 residues. The V gene's germline CDR1 is SGHKS and CDR2 YYEKEE (reference sequence).

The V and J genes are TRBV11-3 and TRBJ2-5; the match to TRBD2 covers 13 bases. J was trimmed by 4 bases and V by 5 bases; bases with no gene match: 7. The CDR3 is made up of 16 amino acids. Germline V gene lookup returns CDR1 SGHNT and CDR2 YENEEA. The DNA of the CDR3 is TGTGCCAGCAGCCCTTGGACTAGCGGGAGTGGAGAGACCCAGTACTTC. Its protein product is CASSPWTSGSGETQYF.

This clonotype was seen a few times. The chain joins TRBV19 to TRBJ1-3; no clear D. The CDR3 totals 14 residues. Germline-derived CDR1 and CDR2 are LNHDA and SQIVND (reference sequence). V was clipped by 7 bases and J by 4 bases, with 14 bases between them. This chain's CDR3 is CASILGQNGNTIYF. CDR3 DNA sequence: TGTGCCAGTATTTTAGGGCAGAACGGAAACACCATATATTTT.

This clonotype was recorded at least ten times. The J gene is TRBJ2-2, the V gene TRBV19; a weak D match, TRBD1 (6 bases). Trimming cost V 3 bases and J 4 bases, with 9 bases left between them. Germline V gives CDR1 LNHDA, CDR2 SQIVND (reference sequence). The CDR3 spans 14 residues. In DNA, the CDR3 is TGTGCCAGTAGTATCGGACAGACCACCGGGGAGCTGTTTTTT. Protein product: CASSIGQTTGELFF.

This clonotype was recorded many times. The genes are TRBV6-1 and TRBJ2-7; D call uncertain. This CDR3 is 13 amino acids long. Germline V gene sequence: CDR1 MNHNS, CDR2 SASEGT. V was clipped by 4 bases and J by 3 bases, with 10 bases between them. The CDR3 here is CASSGSLDYEQYV. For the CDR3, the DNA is TGTGCCAGCAGTGGTTCATTAGACTACGAGCAGTACGTC.

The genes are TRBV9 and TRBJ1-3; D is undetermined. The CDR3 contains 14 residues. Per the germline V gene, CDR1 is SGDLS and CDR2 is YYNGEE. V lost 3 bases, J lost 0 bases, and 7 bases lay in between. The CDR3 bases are TGTGCCAGCAGCGGGGTGTACTCTGGAAACACCATATATTTT. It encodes CASSGVYSGNTIYF.